This TCR beta chain was captured by sequencing in a study of chronic HIV infection and antiretroviral therapy. TCRdb re-called the 5' RACE reads with MiXCR, one entry per CDR3 protein. The sample shows some 37,000 distinct CDR3 sequences, approximately 7.4% of them seen only once. Germline CDR1 MDHEN, CDR2 SYDVKM. V was clipped by 7 bases and J by 6 bases, with 21 bases between them. The length of the CDR3 is 16 residues. The table lists this clonotype with many counts. The chain employs TRBV28 and TRBJ2-2; possible D gene TRBD2, 6 bases. This receptor was obtained from an adult who had HIV and had not received antiretroviral therapy, or was an uninfected healthy control (not recorded which). The specimen was peripheral blood. CDR3 bases: TGTGCCAGCATAGGAGGAGGCGGGACGGACTCCGGGGAGCTGTTTTTT. It translates to CASIGGGGTDSGELFF.